This entry concerns a single TCR beta chain. Its specificity is not known. The sample belongs to a study of cytomegalovirus exposure and HLA in healthy donors. General study findings and limits: Reportedly, diagnosis of cytomegalovirus status by the classifier showed high specificity and sensitivity. Some TCR beta chains (about 170 of them) were listed as cytomegalovirus-associated.

J lost 6 bases, V lost 0 bases, and 15 bases had no gene match. The germline V gene has CDR1 MNHNS and CDR2 SASEGT. The CDR3 consists of 19 residues. Profiling relied on immunoSEQ multiplex PCR, and the TCRdb table lists in-frame clones only, not all of them. The top ten clones hold approximately 1.2% of a sample with over 250,000 clones, approximately 90% of them seen once. The J gene is TRBJ1-5, the V gene TRBV6-1, with 9 bases that match TRBD1. The sequencing input was PBMCs. The receptor was isolated from a woman in her twenties or thirties in good health and CMV-seropositive. CDR3 DNA sequence: TGTGCCAGCAGTGAAGCGTGGGGGACAGGGATAGCAATTATTCAGCCCCAGCATTTT. Protein product: CASSEAWGTGIAIIQPQHF.